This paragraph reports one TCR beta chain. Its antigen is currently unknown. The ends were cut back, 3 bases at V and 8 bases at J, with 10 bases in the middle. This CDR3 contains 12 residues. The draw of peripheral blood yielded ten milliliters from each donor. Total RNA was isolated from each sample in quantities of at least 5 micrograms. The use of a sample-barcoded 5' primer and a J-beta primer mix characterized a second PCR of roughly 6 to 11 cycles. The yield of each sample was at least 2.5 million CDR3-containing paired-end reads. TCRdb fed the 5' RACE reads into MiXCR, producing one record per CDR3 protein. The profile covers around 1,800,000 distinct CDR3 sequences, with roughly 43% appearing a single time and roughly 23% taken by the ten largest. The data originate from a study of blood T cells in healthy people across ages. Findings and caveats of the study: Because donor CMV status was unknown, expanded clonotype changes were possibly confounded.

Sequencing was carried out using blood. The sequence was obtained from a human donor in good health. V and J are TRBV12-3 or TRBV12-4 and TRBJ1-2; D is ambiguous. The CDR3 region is CASSFFLSGYTF. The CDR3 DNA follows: TGTGCCAGCAGTTTTTTCCTATCCGGCTACACCTTC.